One sample yielded the 31 T cell receptor beta chains listed below, sequenced in a study of T-cell memory formation after mild COVID-19. TCRdb reprocessed the 5' RACE reads with MiXCR, giving one entry per CDR3 protein. Of about 340,000 distinct CDR3 sequences in the sample, approximately 15% were seen once. The sample comprised PBMCs or a T cell subset sorted from them (not recorded which). These TCRs come from a man aged 18 to 30 who had mild COVID-19 (a few samples of this study predate the infection). Cell type and time point are not known.

The chain has TRBV4-1 and TRBJ2-5; perhaps TRBD2 as D (6 bases). V was shortened by 4 bases and J by 2 bases, with 14 bases between the two germline ends. Germline CDR1 MGHRA, CDR2 YSYEKL. The CDR3 runs to 15 residues. The CDR3, as DNA: TGCGCCAGCAGCCCACTGGGCCGGGGGCAAGAGACCCAGTACTTC. Protein product: CASSPLGRGQETQYF.

This clonotype was observed a handful of times. The chain recombines TRBV7-2 with TRBJ2-7, with 11 bases aligning to TRBD2. The CDR3 loop spans 18 amino acids. In germline, CDR1 is SGHTA, CDR2 FQGNSA. V lost 5 bases to trimming and J lost 4 bases; unmatched junction nucleotides: 16. The CDR3, as DNA: TGTGCCAGCAGCCCCAGCGGGGCTAGCGGGGGGTACAAGTACGAGCAGTACTTC. It yields the protein CASSPSGASGGYKYEQYF.

V usage is TRBV18 and J usage is TRBJ2-1, with 11 bases identical to TRBD2. The ends lost 11 bases at V and 10 bases at J; junction bases unmatched: 13. Germline CDR1 KGHSH, CDR2 LQKENI. This CDR3 spans 14 amino acids. In DNA form, the CDR3 reads TGTGCCTGTACTGGACTAGCGGGTCCCTCGGAGCAGTTCTTC. It encodes CACTGLAGPSEQFF.

The rearrangement uses TRBV30 and TRBJ1-2; no reliable D call. Germline CDR1 is GTSNPN and CDR2 is SVGIG (reference sequence). The CDR3 consists of 12 residues. Between the trimmed V and J ends, which lost 2 bases and 0 bases, there was a span of 4 bases. CDR3 DNA: TGTGCCTGGAGTCCGGCTAACTATGGCTACACCTTC. Translating gives CAWSPANYGYTF.

In its sample, this clonotype was seen a few times. This chain joins TRBV2 and TRBJ1-6, with 9 bases fitting TRBD1. Germline values: CDR1 SNHLY, CDR2 FYNNEI. This CDR3 comprises 14 residues. V trimming: 8 bases; J trimming: 11 bases; junction bases outside the gene matches: 10. In nucleotides, the CDR3 is TGTGCCAGCCGGGGACAGGGTGGGAGAACACCCCTCCACTTT. Protein: CASRGQGGRTPLHF. The full variable domain, in which reference TRBV2 and TRBJ1-6 provide the parts outside the CDR3, is EPEVTQTPSHQVTQMGQEVILRCVPISNHLYFYWYRQILGQKVEFLVSFYNNEISEKSEIFDDQFSVERPDGSNFTLKIRSTKLEDSAMYFCASRGQGGRTPLHFGNGTRLTVT.

The chain has TRBV2 and TRBJ1-1; D gene uncertain. V lost 2 bases, J lost 2 bases, and 6 bases lay in between. The CDR3 is made up of 13 amino acids. CDR1 is SNHLY, CDR2 FYNNEI, per germline. The DNA of the CDR3 is TGTGCCAGCAGTGAACAGAGCAACACTGAAGCTTTCTTT. This codes for CASSEQSNTEAFF.

This clonotype was counted ten times or more. The chain is built from TRBV29-1 and TRBJ2-1; tentative D call: TRBD1 (6 bases). V was cut by 1 base and J by 5 bases, with 12 bases left in between. Germline assignment: CDR1 SQVTM and CDR2 ANQGSEA. This CDR3 is built from 14 residues. CDR3 residues: CSVEGYRAHNEQFF. The CDR3 nucleotides are TGCAGCGTTGAAGGTTACAGGGCCCACAATGAGCAGTTCTTC.

This clonotype was observed at least ten times. V and J are TRBV9 and TRBJ1-4, with D unclear. CDR1 is SGDLS and CDR2 is YYNGEE in the germline V gene. V was clipped by 0 bases and J by 5 bases, with 11 bases between them. The CDR3 totals 15 residues. The CDR3 coding sequence is TGTGCCAGCAGCGTAGGAGGTCAAGAGAATGAAAAACTGTTTTTT. Translated: CASSVGGQENEKLFF.

The V call is TRBV20-1, the J call TRBJ2-5; TRBD2 matches at 9 bases. The CDR3 sequence is 13 residues long. CDR1 is DFQATT, CDR2 SNEGSKA, per germline (reference sequence). With 3 bases clipped from V and 5 bases from J, the junction kept 4 bases outside the gene matches. CDR3 amino acids: CSASFSGGETQYF. CDR3 coding DNA: TGCAGTGCTAGCTTTAGCGGGGGCGAGACCCAGTACTTC.

The chain recombines TRBV7-8 with TRBJ2-1, with D unclear. The CDR3 loop spans 15 amino acids. Between the trimmed V and J ends, which lost 1 base and 0 bases, there was a span of 7 bases. Germline CDR1 is SGHVS and CDR2 is FQNEAQ. The CDR3 region has the DNA TGTGCCAGCAGCTTAGGGTGGAGCTCCTACAATGAGCAGTTCTTC. This codes for CASSLGWSSYNEQFF. The full variable domain, rest sourced from reference TRBV7-8 and TRBJ2-1, is GAGVSQSPRYKVAKRGQDVALRCDPISGHVSLFWYQQALGQGPEFLTYFQNEAQLDKSGLPSDRFFAERPEGSVSTLKIQRTQQEDSAVYLCASSLGWSSYNEQFFGPGTRLTVL.

This clonotype was picked up a small number of times. This sequence joins TRBV10-3 and TRBJ2-7; either TRBD1 or TRBD2 may supply D (5 bases each). The germline V gene has CDR1 ENHRY and CDR2 SYGVKD. This CDR3 contains 12 residues. V lost 9 bases to trimming and J lost 2 bases, with 11 bases between them. The CDR3 loop reads CAISQGAYEQYF. CDR3 DNA: TGTGCCATATCCCAGGGAGCCTACGAGCAGTACTTC.

This clonotype was observed many times. CDR3 loop: CASSPHSGGILYEQYF. The CDR3 coding sequence is TGTGCCAGCAGCCCCCATAGCGGGGGGATATTGTACGAGCAGTACTTC. The chain couples TRBV3-1 to TRBJ2-7; 10 bases agree with TRBD2. The CDR3 spans 16 residues. The V and J ends lost 4 bases and 4 bases, in that order; junction bases with no gene match: 10. Germline loops: CDR1 LGHDT, CDR2 YNNKEL (reference sequence).

Only a few counts were recorded for this clonotype. A junction boundary mismatches the germline segment, possibly from a read error. The J gene is TRBJ2-2, the V gene TRBV4-1, with D perhaps given as TRBD1 or TRBD2 (7 bases each). The CDR3 is 17 residues long. Germline lookup yields CDR1 MGHRA and CDR2 YSYEKL. CDR3 DNA: TGCGCCAGCAGCCAAGATCCGGGGGGACAGTACACAGGGGAGCTGTTTTTT. Protein: CASSQDPGGQYTGELFF.

This clonotype came up a few times. This chain's CDR3 is CASRHSAGNTIYF. The CDR3 nucleotides read TGTGCCAGCAGACACAGTGCCGGAAACACCATATATTTT. The chain is built from TRBV7-9 and TRBJ1-3; D unresolved. V shed 6 bases and J shed 4 bases, with 10 bases lying between them. CDR3 size: 13 residues. Germline values: CDR1 SEHNR, CDR2 FQNEAQ (reference sequence).

The V gene is TRBV5-5, the J gene TRBJ1-2; a possible D gene is TRBD1 (5 bases). V was clipped by 0 bases and J by 6 bases, with 18 bases between them. The V gene's germline CDR1 is SGHKS and CDR2 YYEKEE (reference sequence). The CDR3 sequence is 16 residues long. Written as DNA, the CDR3 is TGTGCCAGCAGCTTGGTAGGCGGGCAGTGGGGCGATGGCTACACCTTC. Translated: CASSLVGGQWGDGYTF.

This clonotype was found a few times. The chain couples TRBV9 to TRBJ2-3; the D call may be TRBD1 or TRBD2 (5 bases each). This CDR3 comprises 15 residues. CDR1 and CDR2 from the germline V gene are SGDLS and YYNGEE. Trimming stripped 0 bases from V and 2 bases from J, with 10 bases between. The CDR3 DNA is TGTGCCAGCAGCGTAGTGAGGGACGCCACAGATACGCAGTATTTT. As protein: CASSVVRDATDTQYF.

This clonotype was seen more than once but under ten times. The chain joins TRBV29-1 to TRBJ1-1; TRBD1 matches 8 bases. After removal of 7 bases from V and 2 bases from J, the junction contained 9 bases not matched to a gene. Germline assignment: CDR1 SQVTM and CDR2 ANQGSEA. The CDR3 totals 14 residues. CDR3 nucleotides: TGCAGCGCTAGACGGGGACAGGCCAACACTGAAGCTTTCTTT. Translating gives CSARRGQANTEAFF. Full variable domain (missing parts from reference TRBV29-1 and TRBJ1-1): SAVISQKPSRDICQRGTSLTIQCQVDSQVTMMFWYRQQPGQSLTLIATANQGSEATYESGFVIDKFPISRPNLTFSTLTVSNMSPEDSSIYLCSARRGQANTEAFFGQGTRLTVV.

This clonotype was picked up a small number of times. This rearrangement joins TRBV6-5 to TRBJ1-2; D is unclear. The CDR3 runs 15 residues. The ends were cut back, 2 bases at V and 4 bases at J, with 14 bases in the middle. Germline CDR1 is MNHEY and CDR2 is SVGAGI. CDR3 residues: CASSYVVRTTYGYTF. CDR3 sequence (DNA): TGTGCCAGCAGTTACGTGGTGAGGACTACCTATGGCTACACCTTC.

This clonotype occurred many times. J is TRBJ1-3 and V is TRBV5-1; D is unresolved. CDR1 is SGHRS and CDR2 is YFSETQ in the germline V gene. This CDR3 has 14 residues. Trimming cost V 4 bases and J 1 base, with 9 bases left between them. The chain's CDR3 is CASSPYSSGNTIYF. The CDR3 DNA reads as TGCGCCAGCAGCCCGTATTCGTCTGGAAACACCATATATTTT.

This clonotype was seen a handful of times. This chain links TRBV5-1 with TRBJ2-1; 8 positions match TRBD1. The CDR3 contains 15 residues. Trimming removed 4 bases from V and 8 bases from J; junction bases left unmatched: 11. Germline lookup yields CDR1 SGHRS and CDR2 YFSETQ. CDR3 loop: CASSPGGQGSDEQFF. The DNA of the CDR3 is TGCGCCAGCAGCCCCGGAGGACAGGGTAGCGATGAGCAGTTCTTC.

Comment on this clonotype: One junction end does not reproduce the germline sequence, and a read error may be involved. The chain joins TRBV6-1 to TRBJ2-1, with a tentative D call TRBD2 (7 bases). The CDR3 has 14 amino acids. Per the germline V gene, CDR1 is MNHNS and CDR2 is SASEGT. CDR3 coding DNA: TGTGCCAGCAGGGAAGGGGGGGTCTACAATGAGCAGTTCTTC. The encoded protein is CASREGGVYNEQFF.

The chain uses TRBV6-2 or TRBV6-3 and TRBJ1-2; perhaps TRBD1 as D (5 bases). CDR1 is MNHEY, CDR2 SVGEGT, per germline. The V end lost 5 bases, the J end lost 1 base, and 17 bases lay between the germline ends. The CDR3 has 16 residues. CDR3 region: CASSPHHGGDNYGYTF. The CDR3 nucleotides are TGTGCCAGCAGTCCCCACCACGGGGGGGATAACTATGGCTACACCTTC.

The genes are TRBV27 and TRBJ2-7; D perhaps matches TRBD2 (6 bases). CDR1 MNHEY and CDR2 SMNVEV come from the germline V gene (reference sequence). Trimming removed 4 bases from V and 2 bases from J, with 24 bases in between. This CDR3 has 18 amino acids. The CDR3 is CASSSKQPSRGKPYEQYF. The CDR3 DNA reads as TGTGCCAGCAGTTCGAAACAACCCTCCCGGGGGAAACCCTACGAGCAGTACTTC.

The chain employs TRBV10-3 and TRBJ2-3; 8 bases line up with TRBD2. The V and J ends lost 10 bases and 6 bases, in that order; junction bases with no gene match: 15. CDR1 ENHRY and CDR2 SYGVKD come from the germline V gene. This CDR3 has 15 residues. Here the CDR3 DNA reads TGTGCCACCCGAGCGTTCGGGACTAGTGGCGATACGCAGTATTTT. Encoded protein: CATRAFGTSGDTQYF.

The chain recombines TRBV12-3 or TRBV12-4 with TRBJ1-6; D is undetermined. Trimming pared 5 bases from V and 7 bases from J, leaving 18 bases between. The CDR3 contains 16 residues. CDR3 nucleotide sequence: TGTGCCAGCAGTACTATGGGTGGTTTAAGCAATTCACCCCTCCACTTT. Translation gives CASSTMGGLSNSPLHF.

The chain couples TRBV7-9 to TRBJ1-4; possible D gene TRBD1, 6 bases. This CDR3 comprises 15 residues. CDR1 and CDR2 from the germline V gene are SEHNR and FQNEAQ (reference sequence). With 6 bases removed from V and 4 bases from J, the gap between germline ends came to 15 bases. The chain's CDR3 is CASRPQGYGNEKLFF. The CDR3 nucleotides are TGTGCCAGCAGACCACAGGGATACGGTAATGAAAAACTGTTTTTT.

This chain links TRBV13 with TRBJ1-2; 8 bases fit TRBD1. Germline V CDR1 and CDR2: PRHDT, FYEKMQ (reference sequence). The CDR3 totals 15 residues. Losses at the gene ends were 5 bases for V and 6 bases for J; bases not matched to a gene: 11. The CDR3 nucleotides read TGTGCCAGCAGCCAAGGACAGGGAAGGGTTAATGGCTACACCTTC. Its protein is CASSQGQGRVNGYTF.

For the CDR3, the DNA is TGCGCCAGCAGTGAGTGGAAGGCACCCCTCCACTTT. As protein: CASSEWKAPLHF. The chain recombines TRBV10-2 with TRBJ1-6; D remains ambiguous. The V end lost 1 base, the J end lost 11 bases, and 6 bases lay between the germline ends. Germline lookup yields CDR1 WSHSY and CDR2 SAAADI. The CDR3 is made up of 12 amino acids.

The chain combines TRBV5-1 with TRBJ2-7; possibly TRBD2 for D (6 bases). Germline assignment: CDR1 SGHRS and CDR2 YFSETQ. The CDR3 sequence is 16 residues long. The V end lost 0 bases, the J end lost 5 bases, and 18 bases lay between the germline ends. The CDR3 DNA reads as TGCGCCAGCAGCTTGGGGCGCGGGGAAGCTAACCACGAGCAGTACTTC. Protein sequence: CASSLGRGEANHEQYF.

V and J are TRBV21-1 and TRBJ2-7; the D call TRBD2 from the table was never checked on the DNA. TRBV21-1 is marked as a pseudogene. The CDR3 has 14 residues. CDR3 loop: CASSKGVGGDEQYV. CDR3 nucleotides: TGTGCCAGCAGCAAAGGTGTAGGGGGAGACGAGCAGTACGTC.

This clonotype occurred a few times. The chain couples TRBV18 to TRBJ2-5; the D is unclear. Trimming took off 3 bases at V and 5 bases at J, with 4 bases between the two ends. CDR3 size: 11 residues. Germline CDR1 is KGHSH and CDR2 is LQKENI. The CDR3 loop reads CASSPMETQYF. CDR3 DNA sequence: TGTGCCAGCTCACCCATGGAGACCCAGTACTTC.